The present T cell receptor beta chain was sequenced within a study of blood T cell repertoires in COVID-19. As for the study in general: In each case, the material was cDNA or gDNA derived from T cells, B-cell-depleted T cells, or PBMCs.

TCRdb's table, derived via immunoSEQ multiplex PCR, lists solely in-frame clones and lacks some. The repertoire holds over 200,000 clones, with roughly nine tenths as singletons. Trimming cost V 5 bases and J 0 bases; bases outside gene matches: 5. Germline CDR1 and CDR2: SGDLS and YYNGEE. This CDR3 region has 15 residues. The chain couples TRBV9 to TRBJ1-5; 7 nucleotides align to TRBD1. Sequenced sample: peripheral blood. This receptor was obtained from a man aged 60 to 69 with COVID-19, enrolled during active disease. CDR3: CASSRGGSSNQPQHF. The CDR3 nucleotides read TGTGCCAGCAGTAGAGGGGGCTCTAGCAATCAGCCCCAGCATTTT. Combining the CDR3 with reference TRBV9 and TRBJ1-5 gives the whole variable domain DSGVTQTPKHLITATGQRVTLRCSPRSGDLSVYWYQQSLDQGLQFLIQYYNGEERAKGNILERFSAQQFPDLHSELNLSSLELGDSALYFCASSRGGSSNQPQHFGDGTRLSIL.